A selection of T cell receptor beta chains follows, all from one sample in a study of cytomegalovirus exposure and HLA in healthy donors. Sequenced by immunoSEQ multiplex PCR; TCRdb stores in-frame clones only, minus some. The sample includes approximately 150,000 clones, 82% of them seen just once. The specimen sequenced was PBMCs. These receptors came from a male donor in good health and CMV-seronegative. Both conserved end residues are part of each CDR3. A D gene is named only where the DNA matches it firmly. Part of the rows lack a size; the others show once, few, many or a class for expanded clones.

clone_size,d_call,j_call,v_call,cdr3_nt,cdr3_aa
few,TRBD2,TRBJ2-3,TRBV28,TGTGCCAGCAGTGGGGAGGGAGGGATCACAGATACGCAGTATTTT,CASSGEGGITDTQYF
NA,TRBD2,TRBJ2-7,TRBV5-4,TGTGCCAGCAGCTTAGCGGGAGGGCCCTACGAGCAGTACTTC,CASSLAGGPYEQYF
NA,TRBD1,TRBJ1-4,TRBV28,TGTGCCAGCAGTCCGCTCCATGGCAGGGGGACAACTAATGAAAAACTGTTTTTT,CASSPLHGRGTTNEKLFF
NA,NA,TRBJ1-4,TRBV6-5,TGTGCCAGCAGTTACCTCGGGGAAAGTGAAAAACTGTTTTTT,CASSYLGESEKLFF
NA,NA,TRBJ1-2,TRBV29-1,TGCAGCGTCGAAGGGGGGGACTATGGCTACACCTTC,CSVEGGDYGYTF
NA,NA,TRBJ2-7,TRBV27,TGTGCCAGCAAGCTGACAGGTTCCTACGAGCAGTACTTC,CASKLTGSYEQYF
few,NA,TRBJ1-1,TRBV2,TGTGCCAGCAGTTTACTGATGAACACTGAAGCTTTCTTT,CASSLLMNTEAFF
once,TRBD2,TRBJ2-1,TRBV10-3,TGTGCCATCAGTGGCGGGAGGGAAGATGAGCAGTTCTTC,CAISGGREDEQFF
NA,NA,TRBJ1-2,TRBV18,TGTGCCAGCTCACCAGAAGGAGTTGCATATGGCTACACCTTC,CASSPEGVAYGYTF
NA,NA,TRBJ2-7,TRBV18,TGTGCCAGCTCACCACCGGACATCGGCGGCGAGCAGTACTTC,CASSPPDIGGEQYF
few,TRBD2,TRBJ2-7,TRBV30,TGTGCCTGGAGTGGGGAGGGACGGACAAGCTACGAGCAGTACTTC,CAWSGEGRTSYEQYF
NA,NA,TRBJ2-1,TRBV6-6,TGTGCCAGCAGTCCTTCTTTTAACTCCTACAATGAGCAGTTCTTC,CASSPSFNSYNEQFF
few,NA,TRBJ1-1,TRBV2,TGTGCCAGCAGTCAGGGGAACACTGAAGCTTTCTTT,CASSQGNTEAFF
few,NA,TRBJ2-3,TRBV7-2,TGTGCCAGCAGTCTAGGTGGACTCCGGGATACGCAGTATTTT,CASSLGGLRDTQYF
NA,NA,TRBJ1-1,TRBV6-5,TGTGCCAGCAGCCAAAGTGGGGGGGGTGAAGCTTTCTTT,CASSQSGGGEAFF
once,TRBD2,TRBJ2-1,TRBV7-6,TGTGCCAGCAGCGGGGGACTAGCGAGCTCCTACAATGAGCAGTTCTTC,CASSGGLASSYNEQFF
NA,NA,TRBJ2-5,TRBV30,TGTGCCGTAATAGCGGCTAGTTTACAGACCCAGTACTTC,CAVIAASLQTQYF
NA,TRBD1,TRBJ1-2,TRBV4-1,TGCGCCAGCAGCCCGAGGGACAGGTGGGACAACTATGGCTACACCTTC,CASSPRDRWDNYGYTF
NA,NA,TRBJ2-5,TRBV30,TGTGCCTGGAGTTCAGGATCTTGGACCCAGTACTTC,CAWSSGSWTQYF
NA,NA,TRBJ2-7,TRBV11-2,TGTGCCAGCGGATGGGGAGGACCCTCCTACGAGCAGTACTTC,CASGWGGPSYEQYF
once,NA,TRBJ2-2,TRBV4-3,TGCGCCAGCAGCCAGGTCCTAGCCGGGGAGCTGTTTTTT,CASSQVLAGELFF
NA,NA,TRBJ2-4,TRBV6-7,TGTGCCAGCAGTTGGGCGAGGGAGCCGAAAAACATTCAGTACTTC,CASSWAREPKNIQYF
NA,TRBD2,TRBJ2-1,TRBV29-1,TGCAGCGGGGGGACGGGGGGGAGCAATGAGCAGTTCTTC,CSGGTGGSNEQFF
NA,NA,TRBJ2-7,TRBV5-4,TGTGCCAGCAGTTCAGGGGCCACCTACGAGCAGTACTTC,CASSSGATYEQYF
NA,NA,TRBJ2-3,TRBV9,TGTGCCAGCAGCGTACAAGCGGCGAACACAGATACGCAGTATTTT,CASSVQAANTDTQYF
once,TRBD2,TRBJ2-5,TRBV4-3,TGCGCCAGCAGCCAAGAGCCTCCGGCCCCTGGGAGGGGCGAGACCCAGTACTTC,CASSQEPPAPGRGETQYF
NA,NA,TRBJ1-1,TRBV10-2,TGCGCCAGCACCGTTGATCCCCATCGGGGTGGGTTTAACACTGAAGCTTTCTTT,CASTVDPHRGGFNTEAFF
NA,TRBD2,TRBJ2-1,TRBV19,TGTGCCAGTAGTATTCTAGCGGGAGACAACAATGAGCAGTTCTTC,CASSILAGDNNEQFF
NA,NA,TRBJ1-3,TRBV27,TGTGCCAGCCGGGACTACTCTGGAAACACCATATATTTT,CASRDYSGNTIYF
NA,TRBD1,TRBJ2-5,TRBV30,TGTGCCTGGAGCCAACAGGGGGCGCGGGAGACCCAGTACTTC,CAWSQQGARETQYF
NA,TRBD2,TRBJ2-1,TRBV7-6,TGTGCCAGCAGCTCCTTACTAGCGGGAGCTGGGGAGCAGTTCTTC,CASSSLLAGAGEQFF
NA,TRBD2,TRBJ2-2,TRBV4-3,TGCGCCAGCAGCCTCGGACTAGCGGGAGGCCACGGGGGCGGGGAGCTGTTTTTT,CASSLGLAGGHGGGELFF
NA,TRBD2,TRBJ2-1,TRBV19,TGTGCCAGTAATACCCGGACTAGCGGGAGTATTGGTGAGCAGTTCTTC,CASNTRTSGSIGEQFF
NA,NA,TRBJ2-1,TRBV19,TGTGCCAGTAGTATATCCGTAAATTGGGTTGGGCTAGCCTGGTTCTTC,CASSISVNWVGLAWFF
NA,NA,TRBJ1-2,TRBV5-4,TGTGCCAGCAGCCTCCGGGGGGGACAAATCGGCGGCTACACCTTC,CASSLRGGQIGGYTF
NA,NA,TRBJ2-1,TRBV11-2,TGTGCCAGCAGCTCTCAAAGACTGCATGAGCAGTTCTTC,CASSSQRLHEQFF
NA,NA,TRBJ2-6,TRBV13,TGTGCCAGCAGCTCCCCCTACGATTCTGGGGCCAACGTCCTGACTTTC,CASSSPYDSGANVLTF
few,NA,TRBJ1-3,TRBV7-9,TGTGCCAGCAGCCGAGACAGTTCCTCTGGAAACACCATATATTTT,CASSRDSSSGNTIYF
NA,NA,TRBJ2-3,TRBV10-3,TGTGCCATCAGTGAGGGCAGGGGGGCAGATACGCAGTATTTT,CAISEGRGADTQYF
NA,NA,TRBJ2-2,TRBV27,TGTGCCAGCAGTTTCAGCCAGGGTTTCGGGGAGCTGTTTTTT,CASSFSQGFGELFF
NA,NA,TRBJ1-5,TRBV19,TGTGCCAGTAGTATATTCGACTATAGCAATCAGCCCCAGCATTTT,CASSIFDYSNQPQHF
NA,TRBD1,TRBJ2-7,TRBV6-5,TGTGCCAGCAGTTATAGTTCGGGACAGACCCAGTACGAGCAGTACTTC,CASSYSSGQTQYEQYF
NA,TRBD1,TRBJ1-1,TRBV6-5,TGTGCCAGCAGTCCACAGGGGGTTACTGAAGCTTTCTTT,CASSPQGVTEAFF
NA,NA,TRBJ1-1,TRBV30,TGTGCCTGGACAACAGTGAACACTGAAGCTTTCTTT,CAWTTVNTEAFF
NA,TRBD2,TRBJ2-7,TRBV11-3,TGTGCCAGCAGCTTAGCCATGGGGGAGGGGTACGAGCAGTACTTC,CASSLAMGEGYEQYF
once,NA,TRBJ2-3,TRBV4-3,TGCGCCAGCAGCCAAGTGGAGGGAGTCGGCACAGATACGCAGTATTTT,CASSQVEGVGTDTQYF
NA,NA,TRBJ2-7,TRBV9,TGTGCCAGCAGCGGCGGTTTGGAGTCCAGCGAGCAGTACTTC,CASSGGLESSEQYF
NA,NA,TRBJ1-2,TRBV7-9,TGTGCCAGCAGCTTCGACAGCTACTATGGCTACACCTTC,CASSFDSYYGYTF
NA,NA,TRBJ2-7,TRBV27,TGTGCCAGCAGGGGGACTCCCTCCTACGAGCAGTACTTC,CASRGTPSYEQYF
few,NA,TRBJ2-5,TRBV28,TGTGCCAGCAGCCCCGGGACTCCCCAGTACTTC,CASSPGTPQYF
NA,NA,TRBJ2-7,TRBV6-5,TGTGCCAGCAGTTACTCGACTGATGGCGGCGGCGAGCAGTACTTC,CASSYSTDGGGEQYF
NA,TRBD1,TRBJ1-2,TRBV6-5,TGTGCCAGCAGTTTTGGACAGGCTACTCTCGGCTACACCTTC,CASSFGQATLGYTF
NA,TRBD2,TRBJ2-7,TRBV5-6,TGTGCCAGCAGCTTGCTTCCGGGACTAGCTTACTACGAGCAGTACTTC,CASSLLPGLAYYEQYF
NA,TRBD1,TRBJ1-4,TRBV20-1,TGCAGTGGGGACAGTAATGAAAAACTGTTTTTT,CSGDSNEKLFF
NA,TRBD1,TRBJ1-5,TRBV7-2,TGTGCCAGCAGCGCGGACAGGGCGAATCAGCCCCAGCATTTT,CASSADRANQPQHF
NA,NA,TRBJ1-4,TRBV10-1,TGCGCCAGCAAAGTGGCCGAAACCAAAGGGGGGGGAAATGAAAAACTGTTTTTT,CASKVAETKGGGNEKLFF
NA,NA,TRBJ2-7,TRBV6-1,TGTGCCAGCTCTACGGAGCGAGACTTGGGCGAGCAGTACTTC,CASSTERDLGEQYF
few,NA,TRBJ1-1,TRBV4-3,TGCGCCAGCAATCTGGCGGGAAACACTGAAGCTTTCTTT,CASNLAGNTEAFF
NA,NA,TRBJ2-3,TRBV19,TGTGCCAGTAGTATCGCCCAGAGAGGAGATACGCAGTATTTT,CASSIAQRGDTQYF